Listed below are T cell receptor beta chains from one sample, sequenced in a study of T cell repertoires in cytomegalovirus infection. These receptors' targets are unknown. From the reads, TCRdb called clonotypes with MiXCR, one entry per CDR3 protein. The table lists nearly 700,000 distinct CDR3 sequences, approximately 33% of them singletons. The source material was cultured PBMCs, sampled from culture after CMV antigen stimulation. The receptors come from a human donor in good health (CMV status not recorded). Some clones in this sample may be carry-over from other donors' samples. Each CDR3 is given with its conserved first and last residue. The D gene is left open where the match is weak. Some rows mark clone size as missing; the rest say once, few, many or name a class of expanded clone.

-	-	TRBV3-1	TRBJ2-5	CASSQLRQTQYF	TGTGCCAGCAGCCAGCTGAGACAGACCCAGTACTTC
-	-	TRBV7-2	TRBJ1-6	CASSLVGPPAPLHF	TGTGCCAGCAGCTTAGTTGGCCCACCAGCGCCCCTCCACTTT
-	few	TRBV12-3/TRBV12-4	TRBJ2-1	CASSLAPGAGSHNEQFF	TGTGCCAGCAGTTTAGCACCGGGGGCCGGATCCCACAATGAGCAGTTCTTC
-	-	TRBV27	TRBJ2-1	CASSLVFSSYNEQFF	TGTGCCAGCAGTTTAGTTTTCTCCAGCTACAATGAGCAGTTCTTC
-	-	TRBV12-3/TRBV12-4	TRBJ2-1	CASNSRFQGDEQFF	TGTGCCAGCAATTCAAGATTCCAAGGGGATGAGCAGTTCTTC
TRBD2	few	TRBV12-3/TRBV12-4	TRBJ2-7	CASSLLPGLADYEQYF	TGTGCCAGCAGTCTTCTACCGGGACTAGCGGACTACGAGCAGTACTTC
-	few	TRBV7-9	TRBJ1-5	CASSLGARGEGNQPQHF	TGTGCCAGCAGCCTGGGGGCGCGAGGGGAAGGGAATCAGCCCCAGCATTTT
-	few	TRBV6-2/TRBV6-3	TRBJ2-5	CASSYTTGPQETQYF	TGTGCCAGCAGTTACACGACAGGACCTCAAGAGACCCAGTACTTC
-	-	TRBV28	TRBJ1-1	CASSPAGGYYTEAFF	TGTGCCAGCAGTCCCGCGGGGGGCTATTACACTGAAGCTTTCTTT
TRBD1	-	TRBV11-2	TRBJ1-4	CASSRGTAATNEKLFF	TGTGCCAGCAGCCGCGGGACAGCCGCAACTAATGAAAAACTGTTTTTT
-	-	TRBV12-3/TRBV12-4	TRBJ2-2	CASSPPVAGGELFF	TGTGCCAGCAGTCCCCCGGTAGCAGGCGGGGAGCTGTTTTTT
-	few	TRBV19	TRBJ2-7	CASSFHGAHSYEQYF	TGTGCCAGTAGTTTTCACGGGGCCCACTCCTACGAGCAGTACTTC
TRBD2	-	TRBV11-2	TRBJ2-1	CASSASGSWNEQFF	TGTGCCAGCAGCGCTAGCGGGAGTTGGAATGAGCAGTTCTTC
-	-	TRBV12-3/TRBV12-4	TRBJ1-6	CASSFRATGSPLHF	TGTGCCAGCAGTTTTAGGGCCACAGGATCACCCCTCCACTTT
-	-	TRBV20-1	TRBJ2-7	CSARGRDGSYEQYF	TGCAGTGCTAGAGGCAGGGATGGGTCCTACGAGCAGTACTTC
-	many	TRBV7-2	TRBJ2-2	CASSFAGELFF	TGTGCCAGCAGCTTCGCCGGGGAGCTGTTTTTT
-	many	TRBV7-2	TRBJ1-2	CASSLRNNYGYTF	TGTGCCAGCAGCTTAAGGAATAACTATGGCTACACCTTC
TRBD1	few	TRBV6-1	TRBJ1-1	CASRRGQGVGNTEAFF	TGTGCCAGCAGAAGGGGACAGGGGGTGGGGAACACTGAAGCTTTCTTT
-	-	TRBV19	TRBJ1-1	CASSMQQGGNTEAFF	TGTGCCAGTAGTATGCAGCAGGGTGGTAACACTGAAGCTTTCTTT
-	many	TRBV7-2	TRBJ1-3	CASSFWALAGNTIYF	TGTGCCAGCAGCTTCTGGGCACTCGCTGGAAACACCATATATTTT
TRBD2	-	TRBV11-2	TRBJ2-2	CASSLPTSGVNTGELFF	TGTGCCAGCAGCTTACCAACTAGCGGAGTTAACACCGGGGAGCTGTTTTTT
TRBD2	once	TRBV18	TRBJ2-1	CASSPDSGGSYNEQFF	TGTGCCAGCTCACCCGACAGCGGGGGCTCCTACAATGAGCAGTTCTTC
TRBD2	many	TRBV7-2	TRBJ2-3	CASSLDSGGPDTQYF	TGTGCCAGCAGCTTGGATAGCGGGGGCCCAGATACGCAGTATTTT
-	few	TRBV7-9	TRBJ1-3	CASSPLQNTIYF	TGTGCCAGCAGCCCCCTCCAGAACACCATATATTTT
-	few	TRBV5-1	TRBJ2-2	CASSNPRQINTGELFF	TGCGCCAGCAGCAACCCTCGACAGATTAACACCGGGGAGCTGTTTTTT
TRBD1	many	TRBV7-2	TRBJ1-2	CASSKPGQGALSGYTF	TGTGCCAGCAGCAAACCGGGACAGGGGGCGCTTAGTGGCTACACCTTC